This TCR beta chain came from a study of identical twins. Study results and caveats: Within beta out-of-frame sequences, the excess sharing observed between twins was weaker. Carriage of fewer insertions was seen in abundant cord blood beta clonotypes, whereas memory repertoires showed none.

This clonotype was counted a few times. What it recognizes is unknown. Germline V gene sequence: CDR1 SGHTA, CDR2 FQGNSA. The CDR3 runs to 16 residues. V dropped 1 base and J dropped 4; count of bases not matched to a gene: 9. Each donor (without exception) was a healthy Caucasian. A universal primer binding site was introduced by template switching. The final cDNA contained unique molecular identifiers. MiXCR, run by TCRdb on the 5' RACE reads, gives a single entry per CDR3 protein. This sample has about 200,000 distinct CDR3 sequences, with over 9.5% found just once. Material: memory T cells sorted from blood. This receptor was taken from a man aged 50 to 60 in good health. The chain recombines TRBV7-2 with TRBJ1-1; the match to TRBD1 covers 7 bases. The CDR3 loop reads CASSLGGGGLPTEAFF. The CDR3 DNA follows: TGTGCCAGCAGCTTAGGCGGAGGGGGCTTACCCACTGAAGCTTTCTTT.